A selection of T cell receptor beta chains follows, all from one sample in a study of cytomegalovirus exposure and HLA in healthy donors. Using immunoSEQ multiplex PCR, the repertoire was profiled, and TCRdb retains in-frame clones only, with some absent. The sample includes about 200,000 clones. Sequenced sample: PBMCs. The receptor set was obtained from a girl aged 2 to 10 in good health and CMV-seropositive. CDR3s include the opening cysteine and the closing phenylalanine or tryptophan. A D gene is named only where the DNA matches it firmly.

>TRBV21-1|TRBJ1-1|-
CASSKLGRVAEAFF
TGTGCCAGCAGCAAGCTAGGCAGGGTGGCTGAAGCTTTCTTT
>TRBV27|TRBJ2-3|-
CASHRTGTDTQYF
TGTGCCAGCCATCGGACAGGCACAGATACGCAGTATTTT
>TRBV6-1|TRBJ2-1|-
CASMEIPSGYEQFF
TGTGCCAGCATGGAGATCCCGAGTGGGTATGAGCAGTTCTTC
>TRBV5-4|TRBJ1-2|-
CASSSGAGSDYGYTF
TGTGCCAGCAGCTCTGGGGCAGGGTCAGACTATGGCTACACCTTC
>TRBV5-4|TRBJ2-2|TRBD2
CASSLPTSGMPGELFF
TGTGCCAGCAGCTTGCCGACTAGCGGGATGCCCGGGGAGCTGTTTTTT
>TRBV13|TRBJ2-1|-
CASSSRGRSEQFF
TGTGCCAGCAGCTCACGGGGTAGGTCCGAGCAGTTCTTC
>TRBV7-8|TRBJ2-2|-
CASSPKRTGELFF
TGTGCCAGCAGTCCAAAGAGGACCGGGGAGCTGTTTTTT
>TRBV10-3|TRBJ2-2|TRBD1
CAIRGTGGAVTGELFF
TGTGCCATCAGGGGGACAGGGGGCGCCGTGACCGGGGAGCTGTTTTTT
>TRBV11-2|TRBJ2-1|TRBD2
CASSRGLAGGPVTEQFF
TGTGCCAGCAGCCGGGGACTAGCGGGAGGGCCGGTCACTGAGCAGTTCTTC
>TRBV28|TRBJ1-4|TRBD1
CASSLWDRQGDNEKLFF
TGTGCCAGCAGTTTATGGGACCGACAGGGAGATAATGAAAAACTGTTTTTT
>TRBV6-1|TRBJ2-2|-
CASSVRGSVNTGELFF
TGTGCCAGCAGTGTACGCGGGTCAGTGAACACCGGGGAGCTGTTTTTT
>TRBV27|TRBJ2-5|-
CASSFPTGEKETQYF
TGTGCCAGCAGTTTCCCGACAGGCGAAAAAGAGACCCAGTACTTC
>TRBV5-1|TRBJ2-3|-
CASSLDFGLSITHTQYF
TGCGCCAGCAGCTTGGACTTTGGACTCTCCATCACGCATACGCAGTATTTT
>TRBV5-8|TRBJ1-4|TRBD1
CASSPGQGGTNEKLFF
TGTGCCAGCAGCCCCGGACAGGGGGGGACTAATGAAAAACTGTTTTTT
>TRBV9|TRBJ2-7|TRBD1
CASSETGDSYEQYF
TGTGCCAGCAGCGAGACAGGGGATTCCTACGAGCAGTACTTC
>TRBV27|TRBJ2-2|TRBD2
CASSFPGASGTNTGELFF
TGTGCCAGCAGTTTCCCGGGAGCTAGCGGGACGAACACCGGGGAGCTGTTTTTT
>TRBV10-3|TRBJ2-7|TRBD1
CAISEARTGSYEQYF
TGTGCCATCAGTGAGGCTAGGACAGGCTCCTACGAGCAGTACTTC
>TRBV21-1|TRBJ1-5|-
CASSGTENQPQHF
TGTGCCAGCAGCGGGACAGAAAATCAGCCCCAGCATTTT
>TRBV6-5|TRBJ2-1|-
CASRLGLANEQFF
TGTGCCAGCAGACTGGGACTTGCCAATGAGCAGTTCTTC
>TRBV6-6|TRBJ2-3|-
CASSYKSQGKDTQYF
TGTGCCAGCAGTTATAAGTCCCAGGGGAAAGATACGCAGTATTTT
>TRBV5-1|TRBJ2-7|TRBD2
CASSQAPGLAAYEQYF
TGCGCCAGCAGCCAAGCCCCGGGACTAGCGGCCTACGAGCAGTACTTC
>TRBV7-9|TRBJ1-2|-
CASSLDYGNYGYTF
TGTGCCAGCAGCTTAGACTACGGAAACTATGGCTACACCTTC
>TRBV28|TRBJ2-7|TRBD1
CASRYTGTGGLYEQYF
TGTGCCAGCAGATACACGGGAACAGGGGGCCTCTACGAGCAGTACTTC
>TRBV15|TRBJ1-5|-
CATSRGNSQLGSNQPQHF
TGTGCCACCAGCAGAGGTAATTCTCAGCTCGGGAGCAATCAGCCCCAGCATTTT
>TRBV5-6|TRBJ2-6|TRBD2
CASSETSGRVAGANVLTF
TGTGCCAGCAGCGAGACTAGCGGGAGAGTGGCTGGGGCCAACGTCCTGACTTTC
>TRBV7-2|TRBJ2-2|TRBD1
CASSLAQGAMTGELFF
TGTGCCAGCAGCTTAGCGCAGGGGGCAATGACCGGGGAGCTGTTTTTT
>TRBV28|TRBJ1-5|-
CASSLGGYSNQPQHF
TGTGCCAGCAGTTTGGGAGGCTATAGCAATCAGCCCCAGCATTTT
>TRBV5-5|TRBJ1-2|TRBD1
CASSLGPTGAQRGYTF
TGTGCCAGCAGCTTGGGGCCTACAGGGGCTCAGCGCGGCTACACCTTC
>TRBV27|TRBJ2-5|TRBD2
CASSRLAKETQYF
TGTGCCAGCAGCCGACTAGCTAAAGAGACCCAGTACTTC
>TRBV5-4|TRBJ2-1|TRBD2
CASSLERLAGNNEQFF
TGTGCCAGCAGCTTAGAGCGACTAGCGGGAAACAATGAGCAGTTCTTC
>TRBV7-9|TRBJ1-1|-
CASSYGRGNTEAFF
TGTGCCAGCAGCTACGGACGGGGGAACACTGAAGCTTTCTTT
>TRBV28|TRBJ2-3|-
CASSPSVRTDTQYF
TGTGCCAGCAGTCCTAGCGTACGCACAGATACGCAGTATTTT
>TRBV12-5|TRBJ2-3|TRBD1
CASGAGQGMTDTQYF
TGTGCTAGTGGTGCGGGACAGGGGATGACAGATACGCAGTATTTT
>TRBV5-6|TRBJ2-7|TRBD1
CASSSGQGAGYEQYF
TGTGCCAGCAGCTCGGGACAGGGGGCCGGGTACGAGCAGTACTTC
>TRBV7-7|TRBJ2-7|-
CASSPIVGVSGEQYF
TGTGCTAGCAGCCCTATTGTGGGAGTATCGGGCGAGCAGTACTTC